These 28 T cell receptor beta chains were all obtained from the same sample, sequenced in a study of blood T cell repertoires in COVID-19. Clones were sequenced by immunoSEQ multiplex PCR, and TCRdb holds only the in-frame ones, with some missing. The table shows under 80,000 clones, with approximately 89% occurring only once. Sequenced sample: peripheral blood. The receptors were sampled from a man aged 55-75 years with acute or convalescent COVID-19.

CDR3 DNA sequence: TGCGCCAGCAGTGGCAGGGGAGGGGACGAGCAGTACTTC. Residues: CASSGRGGDEQYF. V gene TRBV23-1 combines with J gene TRBJ2-7; a possible D gene is TRBD2 (7 bases). TRBV23-1 is classed as an ORF, of uncertain function. Between the trimmed V and J ends, which lost 5 bases and 5 bases, there was a span of 13 bases. The CDR3 runs to 13 residues.

The V call is TRBV30, the J call TRBJ1-5; D might be TRBD1 (5 bases). Germline V gene lookup returns CDR1 GTSNPN and CDR2 SVGIG (reference sequence). V was shortened by 4 bases and J by 1 base, with 26 bases between the two germline ends. CDR3 length: 19 residues. The CDR3 loop is CAWTAPGPRRVGSNQPQHF. The DNA of the CDR3 is TGTGCCTGGACCGCCCCGGGACCGCGGAGGGTGGGCAGCAATCAGCCCCAGCATTTT.

This clone occurred a few times. The chain recombines TRBV18 with TRBJ1-2; tentative D call: TRBD1 (6 bases). Germline V gene sequence: CDR1 KGHSH, CDR2 LQKENI. Deletions cut 6 bases from V and 4 bases from J, with 24 bases between. The CDR3 is made up of 17 amino acids. CDR3 DNA sequence: TGTGCCAGCTCGATAGGACCCGTCTCCGGGACAACCTATGGCTACACCTTC. Protein: CASSIGPVSGTTYGYTF.

In this sample, this clone turned up once. This rearrangement joins TRBV23-1 to TRBJ2-3; 7 bases line up with TRBD1. TRBV23-1 falls under the ORF class, with uncertain function. The CDR3 contains 16 residues. Trimming took 0 bases from V and 0 from J; bases not matched to a gene: 3. The CDR3 loop is CASSQSVTGSTDTQYF. The CDR3 nucleotides read TGCGCCAGCAGTCAATCAGTGACAGGGAGCACAGATACGCAGTATTTT.

This rearrangement joins TRBV25-1 to TRBJ2-1, with D tentatively TRBD1 (6 bases). V shed 3 bases and J shed 4 bases, with 13 bases lying between them. CDR3 length equals 15 residues. Germline V CDR1 and CDR2: MGHDK, SYGVNS. CDR3 sequence: CASSEGDTAYNEQFF. CDR3 sequence (DNA): TGTGCCAGCAGTGAGGGGGACACCGCTTACAATGAGCAGTTCTTC. The full variable domain, in which reference TRBV25-1 and TRBJ2-1 provide the parts outside the CDR3, is EADIYQTPRYLVIGTGKKITLECSQTMGHDKMYWYQQDPGMELHLIHYSYGVNSTEKGDLSSESTVSRIRTEHFPLTLESARPSHTSQYLCASSEGDTAYNEQFFGPGTRLTVL.

The gene calls are TRBV11-2 and TRBJ1-1, with D perhaps TRBD1 (6 bases). Germline-derived CDR1 and CDR2 are SGHAT and FQNNGV. The germline V and J ends were trimmed by 2 bases and 3 bases, with 19 bases remaining between them. The length of the CDR3 is 17 residues. CDR3 sequence (DNA): TGTGCCAGCAGCTTACGCTGGGGGCCCCCCAAACACACTGAAGCTTTCTTT. It yields the protein CASSLRWGPPKHTEAFF.

The rearrangement links TRBV18 to TRBJ2-7; 9 bases align to TRBD1. Trimming took 3 bases from V and 4 from J; bases not matched to a gene: 10. From germline, CDR1 is KGHSH and CDR2 LQKENI. CDR3 length: 16 amino acids. The CDR3: CASSPSRDRVGYEQYF. CDR3 in DNA: TGTGCCAGCTCACCGAGTCGGGACAGGGTAGGGTACGAGCAGTACTTC.

The table lists this clone with a count of one. V usage is TRBV11-2 and J usage is TRBJ1-6; TRBD1 aligns across 9 bases. Looked up from germline, CDR1 is SGHAT and CDR2 is FQNNGV. The CDR3 has 19 residues. V lost 5 bases, J lost 10 bases, and 21 bases stayed unmatched. The CDR3 bases are TGTGCCAGCAGCCCAGGAATTACGACAGGGGGTGTCCCTGGGTCACCCCTCCACTTT. It specifies CASSPGITTGGVPGSPLHF. Complete variable domain (other parts from reference TRBV11-2 and TRBJ1-6): EAGVAQSPRYKIIEKRQSVAFWCNPISGHATLYWYQQILGQGPKLLIQFQNNGVVDDSQLPKDRFSAERLKGVDSTLKIQPAKLEDSAVYLCASSPGITTGGVPGSPLHFGNGTRLTVT.

The gene calls are TRBV9 and TRBJ2-2, with D maybe TRBD2 (5 bases). There are 14 residues in the CDR3. V shed 4 bases and J shed 7 bases, with 14 bases lying between them. Per the germline V gene, CDR1 is SGDLS and CDR2 is YYNGEE. The CDR3 coding sequence is TGTGCCAGCAGCTCTGACCCGAGGGTCGGGGAGCTGTTTTTT. Its translation is CASSSDPRVGELFF. Based on the CDR3 plus reference TRBV9 and TRBJ2-2, the full variable domain is DSGVTQTPKHLITATGQRVTLRCSPRSGDLSVYWYQQSLDQGLQFLIQYYNGEERAKGNILERFSAQQFPDLHSELNLSSLELGDSALYFCASSSDPRVGELFFGEGSRLTVL.

This clone was counted once. This CDR3 is CASSKKSGRDQPQHF. In DNA, the CDR3 is TGTGCCAGCAGCAAGAAATCAGGGAGGGATCAGCCCCAGCATTTT. The V call is TRBV9, the J call TRBJ1-5; tentative D call: TRBD1 (5 bases). Germline CDR1 SGDLS, CDR2 YYNGEE. V was trimmed by 4 bases and J by 5 bases, leaving 16 bases between them. The CDR3 is 15 amino acids.

The count of this clone is one. The rearrangement uses TRBV11-3 and TRBJ1-1; no firm D call. V lost 1 base and J lost 0, with 6 bases in between. Germline assignment: CDR1 SGHNT and CDR2 YENEEA. The CDR3 covers 14 residues. CDR3 sequence: CASSLGGMNTEAFF. Here the CDR3 DNA reads TGTGCCAGCAGCTTAGGTGGCATGAACACTGAAGCTTTCTTT.

V usage is TRBV5-1 and J usage is TRBJ2-3, with D possibly matching TRBD1 (5 bases). V was shortened by 0 bases and J by 0 bases, with 8 bases between the two germline ends. Germline assignment: CDR1 SGHRS and CDR2 YFSETQ. The length of the CDR3 is 15 residues. In DNA, the CDR3 is TGCGCCAGCAGCTTGGGGGGCCCCAGCACAGATACGCAGTATTTT. Encoded protein: CASSLGGPSTDTQYF.

The DNA of the CDR3 is TGTGCCAGCAGCCCCCCTGAGGGCGTTGAAAAACTGTTTTTT. Encoded protein: CASSPPEGVEKLFF. The chain uses TRBV7-2 and TRBJ1-4; D is ambiguous. This CDR3 has 14 residues. Trimming left V 5 bases short and J 7 bases short, with 14 bases between. Germline assignment: CDR1 SGHTA and CDR2 FQGNSA.

The chain joins TRBV30 to TRBJ1-1; 7 bases line up with TRBD1. Germline V gene lookup returns CDR1 GTSNPN and CDR2 SVGIG (reference sequence). V was pared by 6 bases and J by 1 base, with 5 bases of the junction left unmatched. This CDR3 is built from 13 residues. CDR3 DNA sequence: TGTGCCTGCCAATGGACAGGGAACACTGAAGCTTTCTTT. Protein: CACQWTGNTEAFF. The complete variable domain, with remaining parts taken from reference TRBV30 and TRBJ1-1, reads SQTIHQWPATLVQPVGSPLSLECTVEGTSNPNLYWYRQAAGRGLQLLFYSVGIGQISSEVPQNLSASRPQDRQFILSSKKLLLSDSGFYLCACQWTGNTEAFFGQGTRLTVV.

The chain couples TRBV30 to TRBJ1-4, with D maybe TRBD1 (6 bases). Germline CDR1 reads GTSNPN; CDR2 reads SVGIG (reference sequence). The CDR3 covers 15 residues. V was trimmed by 2 bases and J by 4 bases, leaving 14 bases between them. CDR3 amino acids: CAWSTTDSRNEKLFF. CDR3 nucleotide sequence: TGTGCCTGGAGTACGACGGACAGCCGTAATGAAAAACTGTTTTTT.

The chain employs TRBV7-2 and TRBJ2-1; TRBD2 agrees at 10 bases. The CDR3 covers 15 residues. Losses at the gene ends were 5 bases for V and 4 bases for J; bases not matched to a gene: 5. Germline V CDR1 and CDR2: SGHTA, FQGNSA. The CDR3 protein is CASSLTSGVYNEQFF. CDR3 sequence (DNA): TGTGCCAGCAGCCTCACTAGCGGGGTTTACAATGAGCAGTTCTTC.

The chain uses TRBV7-2 and TRBJ2-1; 7 nucleotides agree with TRBD1. CDR1 and CDR2 from the germline V gene are SGHTA and FQGNSA. V gave up 5 bases and J gave up 8 bases; unmatched junction bases: 6. CDR3 length: 13 residues. The CDR3 sequence is CASSDRVGHEQFF. The CDR3 bases are TGTGCCAGCAGCGACAGGGTTGGCCATGAGCAGTTCTTC.

This rearrangement joins TRBV19 to TRBJ2-1, with D possibly matching TRBD2 (6 bases). The V end was cut by 5 bases, the J end by 2 bases, with 10 bases between. Per the germline V gene, CDR1 is LNHDA and CDR2 is SQIVND (reference sequence). The CDR3 extends over 14 amino acids. The CDR3 loop reads CASSVERAYNEQFF. In DNA, the CDR3 is TGTGCCAGTAGTGTGGAGCGGGCCTACAATGAGCAGTTCTTC.

The chain couples TRBV30 to TRBJ2-7; unclear D gene. The ends were cut back, 2 bases at V and 4 bases at J, with 9 bases in the middle. There are 12 residues in the CDR3. Germline CDR1 is GTSNPN and CDR2 is SVGIG (reference sequence). CDR3: CAWSITHYEQYF. For the CDR3, the DNA is TGTGCCTGGAGTATAACTCATTACGAGCAGTACTTC.

The chain carries TRBV18 and TRBJ1-2; 9 bases are shared with TRBD1. This CDR3 has 16 residues. Per the germline V gene, CDR1 is KGHSH and CDR2 is LQKENI. V was clipped by 3 bases and J by 0 bases; unmatched bases: 5. CDR3 bases: TGTGCCAGCTCACCCCCGGGACAGGGCTCTAACTATGGCTACACCTTC. Protein: CASSPPGQGSNYGYTF. Looking up the rest from reference TRBV18 and TRBJ1-2 gives the full variable domain: NAGVMQNPRHLVRRRGQEARLRCSPMKGHSHVYWYRQLPEEGLKFMVYLQKENIIDESGMPKERFSAEFPKEGPSILRIQQVVRGDSAAYFCASSPPGQGSNYGYTFGSGTRLTVV.

This clone qualifies as medium-sized. The rearrangement uses TRBV5-6 and TRBJ2-7, with D possibly TRBD2 on 7 matching bases. Germline lookup yields CDR1 SGHDT and CDR2 YYEEEE. V shed 0 bases and J shed 4 bases, with 11 bases lying between them. This CDR3 contains 14 residues. The chain's CDR3 is CASSLDRGGYEQYF. CDR3 DNA: TGTGCCAGCAGCTTGGATAGGGGGGGTTACGAGCAGTACTTC.

This clone showed up just once. This sequence joins TRBV11-2 and TRBJ2-3; a possible D gene is TRBD2 (5 bases). Trimming stripped 5 bases from V and 0 bases from J, with 18 bases between. CDR1 is SGHAT, CDR2 FQNNGV, per germline. CDR3 length: 17 amino acids. The CDR3 nucleotides are TGTGCCAGCAGCCCTCGATGGTACGGGGTTAGCACAGATACGCAGTATTTT. Its translation: CASSPRWYGVSTDTQYF.

In its sample, this clone was seen once. V and J are TRBV19 and TRBJ1-5; no firm D call. The CDR3 contains 15 residues. V lost 3 bases, J lost 2 bases, and 11 bases lay in between. CDR1 and CDR2 (germline): LNHDA, SQIVND (reference sequence). The CDR3 loop is CASSMLAGGNQPQHF. DNA of the CDR3: TGTGCCAGTAGTATGTTGGCCGGGGGCAATCAGCCCCAGCATTTT.

The chain combines TRBV7-2 with TRBJ2-2, with 10 nucleotides matching TRBD2. There are 16 residues in the CDR3. After removal of 5 bases from V and 6 bases from J, the junction contained 9 bases not matched to a gene. Germline-derived CDR1 and CDR2 are SGHTA and FQGNSA. CDR3 bases: TGTGCCAGCAGCCCCACTTCTAGCGGGGGTCCCGGGGAGCTGTTTTTT. Protein: CASSPTSSGGPGELFF.

The chain uses TRBV19 and TRBJ2-1; D is perhaps TRBD2 (7 bases). With 5 bases removed from V and 4 bases from J, the gap between germline ends came to 21 bases. Germline loops: CDR1 LNHDA, CDR2 SQIVND (reference sequence). This CDR3 is 17 amino acids long. The DNA for the CDR3 is TGTGCCAGTAGTTCCCTGGGCGGGGGCGCTCGGTACAATGAGCAGTTCTTC. As protein: CASSSLGGGARYNEQFF.

This chain joins TRBV15 and TRBJ1-2; TRBD1 matches 7 bases. Germline CDR1 reads LNHNV; CDR2 reads YYDKDF (reference sequence). The trim removed 1 base at V and 8 bases at J, leaving 4 bases unmatched. The CDR3 is 13 amino acids. CDR3 nucleotide sequence: TGTGCCACCAGCAGAGTACAGGGGTACGGCTACACCTTC. Translation: CATSRVQGYGYTF.

This clone came up once. This chain links TRBV4-2 with TRBJ2-3; D perhaps matches TRBD1 (6 bases). The CDR3 runs 18 residues. Per the germline V gene, CDR1 is LGHNA and CDR2 is YNFKEQ. The V end lost 4 bases, the J end lost 5 bases, and 25 bases lay between the germline ends. The CDR3 DNA sequence: TGTGCCAGCAGCCGCGATACTAGGGGCAGGGGAGATGGAGATACGCAGTATTTT. Its translation is CASSRDTRGRGDGDTQYF.

J is TRBJ2-1 and V is TRBV5-1, with D possibly TRBD2 on 5 matching bases. V was clipped by 2 bases and J by 3 bases, with 6 bases between them. CDR3 length: 13 residues. Germline loops: CDR1 SGHRS, CDR2 YFSETQ. The CDR3 sequence is CASSFRDYNEQFF. CDR3 DNA: TGCGCCAGCAGCTTCCGGGACTACAATGAGCAGTTCTTC.